The present T cell receptor (beta chain) was sequenced within a study of cytomegalovirus exposure and HLA in healthy donors. Germline CDR1 is SNHLY and CDR2 is FYNNEI. The CDR3 covers 15 residues. Trimming cost V 4 bases and J 2 bases; bases outside gene matches: 8. The PCR made use of 60 Vbeta and 13 Jbeta primers. Original methodology: Some 11 million of the roughly 80 million unique TCR beta chains counted in a later analysis were shared. Method: immunoSEQ multiplex PCR; TCRdb's copy keeps in-frame clones and lacks some. V and J calls and clone size are as listed in that table; D and trimming were resolved from the DNA. The data contain about 110,000 clones, 70% of them seen just once; the ten biggest clones take up around 9.9%.

The specimen sequenced was PBMCs. The chain recombines TRBV2 with TRBJ2-7; 7 bases agree with TRBD1. The clonotype originates from a middle-aged man in good health and CMV-seropositive. CDR3 nucleotide sequence: TGTGCCAGCAGTGGACAGGGTTTGGGCACCTACGAGCAGTACGTC. As protein: CASSGQGLGTYEQYV.